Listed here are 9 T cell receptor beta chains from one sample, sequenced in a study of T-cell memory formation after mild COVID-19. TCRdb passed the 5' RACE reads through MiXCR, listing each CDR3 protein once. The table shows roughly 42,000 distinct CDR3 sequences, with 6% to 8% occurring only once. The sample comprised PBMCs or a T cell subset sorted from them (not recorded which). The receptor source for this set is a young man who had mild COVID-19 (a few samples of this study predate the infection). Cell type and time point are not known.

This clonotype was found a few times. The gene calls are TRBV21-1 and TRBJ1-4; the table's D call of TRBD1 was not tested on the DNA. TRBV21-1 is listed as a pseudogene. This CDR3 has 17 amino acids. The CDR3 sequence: CASSNGTGDRINEKLFF. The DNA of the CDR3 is TGTGCCAGCAGCAACGGAACAGGGGACAGAATTAATGAAAAACTGTTTTTT.

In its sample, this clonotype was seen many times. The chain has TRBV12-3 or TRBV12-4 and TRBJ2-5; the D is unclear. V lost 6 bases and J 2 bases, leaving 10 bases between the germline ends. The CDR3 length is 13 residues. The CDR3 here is CASRLNGQETQYF. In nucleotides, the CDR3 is TGTGCCAGCAGGCTCAACGGGCAAGAGACCCAGTACTTC.

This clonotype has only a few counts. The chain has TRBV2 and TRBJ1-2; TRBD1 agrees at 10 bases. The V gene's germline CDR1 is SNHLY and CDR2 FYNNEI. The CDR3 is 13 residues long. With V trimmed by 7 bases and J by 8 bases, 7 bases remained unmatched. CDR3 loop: CASTRDRGNGYTF. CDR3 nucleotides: TGTGCCAGCACCAGGGACAGGGGTAACGGCTACACCTTC.

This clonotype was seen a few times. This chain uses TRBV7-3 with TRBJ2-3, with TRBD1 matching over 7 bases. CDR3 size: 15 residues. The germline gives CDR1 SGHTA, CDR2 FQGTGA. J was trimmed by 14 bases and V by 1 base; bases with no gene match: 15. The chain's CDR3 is CASSLNPGGAHRVYF. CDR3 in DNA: TGTGCCAGCAGCTTAAACCCAGGGGGAGCTCACCGTGTGTATTTT.

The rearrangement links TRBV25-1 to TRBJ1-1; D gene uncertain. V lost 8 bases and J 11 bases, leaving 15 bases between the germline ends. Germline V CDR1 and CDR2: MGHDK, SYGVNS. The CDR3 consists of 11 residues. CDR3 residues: CASLASFGAFF. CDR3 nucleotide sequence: TGTGCCAGCCTGGCTTCATTTGGGGCTTTCTTT. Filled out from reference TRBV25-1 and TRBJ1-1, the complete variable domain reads EADIYQTPRYLVIGTGKKITLECSQTMGHDKMYWYQQDPGMELHLIHYSYGVNSTEKGDLSSESTVSRIRTEHFPLTLESARPSHTSQYLCASLASFGAFFGQGTRLTVV.

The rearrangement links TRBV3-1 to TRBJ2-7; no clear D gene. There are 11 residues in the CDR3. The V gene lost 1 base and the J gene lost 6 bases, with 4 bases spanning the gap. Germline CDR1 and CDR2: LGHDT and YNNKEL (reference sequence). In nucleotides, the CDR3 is TGTGCCAGCAGCCAAGGTATCGAGCAGTACGTC. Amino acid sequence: CASSQGIEQYV.

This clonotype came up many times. CDR3 loop: CASSGGRQYNSPLHF. The CDR3 DNA reads as TGTGCCAGCAGCGGCGGTCGGCAGTATAATTCACCCCTCCACTTT. The rearrangement uses TRBV7-2 and TRBJ1-6; D gene ambiguous. The V end was cut by 5 bases, the J end by 4 bases, with 12 bases between. This CDR3 has 15 amino acids. Germline V CDR1 and CDR2: SGHTA, FQGNSA. Filled out from reference TRBV7-2 and TRBJ1-6, the complete variable domain reads GAGVSQSPSNKVTEKGKDVELRCDPISGHTALYWYRQSLGQGLEFLIYFQGNSAPDKSGLPSDRFSAERTGGSVSTLTIQRTQQEDSAVYLCASSGGRQYNSPLHFGNGTRLTVT.

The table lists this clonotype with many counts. DNA of the CDR3: TGTGCCACCAGAGGGTTCCGGGGGGCAACAGATACGCAGTATTTT. Its protein product is CATRGFRGATDTQYF. This rearrangement joins TRBV6-5 to TRBJ2-3; D is possibly TRBD2 (7 bases). The V end was cut by 10 bases, the J end by 3 bases, with 20 bases between. Germline V gene lookup returns CDR1 MNHEY and CDR2 SVGAGI. The CDR3 runs to 15 residues.

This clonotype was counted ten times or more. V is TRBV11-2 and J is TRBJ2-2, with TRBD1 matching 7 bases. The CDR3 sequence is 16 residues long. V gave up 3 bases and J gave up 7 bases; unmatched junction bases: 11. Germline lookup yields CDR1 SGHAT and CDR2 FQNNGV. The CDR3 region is CASSFRTGRGVGELFF. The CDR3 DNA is TGTGCCAGCAGCTTTAGGACAGGTCGAGGGGTCGGGGAGCTGTTTTTT.